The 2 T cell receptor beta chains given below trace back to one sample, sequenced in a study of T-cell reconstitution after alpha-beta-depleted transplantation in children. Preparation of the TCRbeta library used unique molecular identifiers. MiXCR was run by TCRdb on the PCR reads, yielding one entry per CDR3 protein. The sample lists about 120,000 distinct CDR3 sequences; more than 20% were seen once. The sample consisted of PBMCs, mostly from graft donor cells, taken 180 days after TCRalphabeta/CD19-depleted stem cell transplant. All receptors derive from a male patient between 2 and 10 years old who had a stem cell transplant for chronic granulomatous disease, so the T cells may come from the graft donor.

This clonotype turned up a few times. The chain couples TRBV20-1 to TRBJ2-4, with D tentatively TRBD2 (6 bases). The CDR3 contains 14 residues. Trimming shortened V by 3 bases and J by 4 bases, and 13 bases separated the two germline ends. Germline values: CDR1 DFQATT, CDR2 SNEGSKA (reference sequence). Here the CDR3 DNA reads TGCAGTGCTAGGACAACTAGCTCTAAAAACATTCAGTACTTC. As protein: CSARTTSSKNIQYF.

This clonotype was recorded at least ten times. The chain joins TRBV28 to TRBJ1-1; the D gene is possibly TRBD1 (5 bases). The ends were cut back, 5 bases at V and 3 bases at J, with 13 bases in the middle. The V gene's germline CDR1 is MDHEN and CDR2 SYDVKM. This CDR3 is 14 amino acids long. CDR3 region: CASSPRGGYTEAFF. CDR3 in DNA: TGTGCCAGCAGTCCCCGGGGGGGATACACTGAAGCTTTCTTT.